This TCR beta chain emerged from a study of blood T cell repertoires in COVID-19. Whole-study context: Whether acute or convalescent, the COVID-19 samples came from the United States, Italy and Spain. Sources were T cells, B-cell-depleted T cells, or PBMCs; the material itself was cDNA or gDNA.

This clone was observed a handful of times. The junction shows a germline mismatch at one end, possibly a read error. Sequencing was performed with immunoSEQ multiplex PCR; in TCRdb, only in-frame clones are kept and a portion is missing. The table records roughly 250,000 clones, approximately 90% of them present only once. Individuals aged roughly 18 to 95 years were recruited from fewer than 25 US areas. The study assigned cohorts using participant-reported clinical history. Germline-derived CDR1 and CDR2 are LGHDT and YNNKEL (reference sequence). The CDR3 totals 12 residues. The source is a human donor in a cohort exposed to, infected with or recovered from COVID-19 (not recorded which). The donor label of this sample is uncertain. V gene TRBV3-1 (or the pseudogene TRBV3-2) combines with J gene TRBJ2-1, with 7 bases matching TRBD1. Sequencing was performed on PBMCs or T cells enriched from blood (not recorded which). The CDR3 spells CASSQADRVKLF. For the CDR3, the DNA is TGTGCCAGCAGCCAAGCCGACAGGGTTAAGCTCTTC.